Below are 3 T cell receptor beta chains sequenced from a single sample in a study of CD8+ T cells in alopecia areata. RNA extraction was followed by reverse transcription into cDNA, which acted as the sequencing template. Here immunoSEQ multiplex PCR was the method, and the copy in TCRdb shows in-frame clones only, minus some. The repertoire holds hundreds of thousands of clones, with 57% as singletons. The material sequenced was CD4+ T cells sorted from blood, taken at week 0. These receptors came from a human donor with alopecia areata.

This clone was seen once. This CDR3 is also generated by other DNA sequences in the sample. The V call is TRBV6-6, the J call TRBJ1-2; unclear D gene. CDR3 length: 14 amino acids. V shed 0 bases and J shed 0 bases, with 5 bases lying between them. Germline V gene data show CDR1 as MNHNY and CDR2 as SVGAGI (reference sequence). For the CDR3, the DNA is TGTGCCAGCAGTTACTCAGGCTCTAACTATGGCTACACCTTC. The encoded protein is CASSYSGSNYGYTF.

CDR3 nucleotides: TGCGCCAGCGCACTAGCGGGAGGGACAGATACGCAGTATTTT. Translating it yields CASALAGGTDTQYF. V usage is TRBV4-1 and J usage is TRBJ2-3, with 13 bases aligning to TRBD2. The V and J ends lost 8 bases and 3 bases, in that order; junction bases with no gene match: 2. The CDR3 is 14 residues long. Per germline, CDR1 MGHRA and CDR2 YSYEKL.

This chain joins TRBV7-2 and TRBJ2-1; D gene ambiguous. This CDR3 spans 15 amino acids. Germline V gene lookup returns CDR1 SGHTA and CDR2 FQGNSA. V shed 1 base and J shed 0 bases, with 7 bases lying between them. CDR3 sequence reads: CASSLEARSYNEQFF. CDR3 nucleotide sequence: TGTGCCAGCAGCTTAGAGGCCCGCTCCTACAATGAGCAGTTCTTC.